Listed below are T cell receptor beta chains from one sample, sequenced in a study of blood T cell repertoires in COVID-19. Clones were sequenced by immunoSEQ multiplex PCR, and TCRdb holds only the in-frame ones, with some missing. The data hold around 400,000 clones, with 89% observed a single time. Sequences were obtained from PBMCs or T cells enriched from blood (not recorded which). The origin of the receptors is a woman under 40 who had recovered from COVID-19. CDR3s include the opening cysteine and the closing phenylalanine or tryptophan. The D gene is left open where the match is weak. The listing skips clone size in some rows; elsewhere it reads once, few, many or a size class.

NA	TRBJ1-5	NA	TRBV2	TGTGCCAGCAGTGGGGAGAGAGTCGGGATGAGCAATCAGCCCCAGCATTTT	CASSGERVGMSNQPQHF
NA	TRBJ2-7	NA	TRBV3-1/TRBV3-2	TGTGCCAGCAGCCAAGGAGCTGGCAGGGGCTACGAGCAGTACTTC	CASSQGAGRGYEQYF
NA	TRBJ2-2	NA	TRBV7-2	TGTGCCAGCAGCCCCGATCTGAGGGCGCGGGTCGGGGAGCTGTTTTTT	CASSPDLRARVGELFF
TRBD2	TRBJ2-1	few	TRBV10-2	TGCGCCAGGAGGGGGCTAGCGGGATACAATGAGCAGTTCTTC	CARRGLAGYNEQFF
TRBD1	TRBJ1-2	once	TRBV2	TGTGCCACCCTTCGGACAGGCAACTATGGCTACACCTTC	CATLRTGNYGYTF
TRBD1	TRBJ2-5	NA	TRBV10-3	TGTGCCACCTCACAGGGGGCAGAGACCCAGTACTTC	CATSQGAETQYF
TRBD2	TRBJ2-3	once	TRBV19	TGTGCCAGTAAGCTTCGGGGGGGCATTGGAGATACGCAGTATTTT	CASKLRGGIGDTQYF
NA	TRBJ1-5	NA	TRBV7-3	TGTGCCAGCAGCTCCGGACAGCCAAATCAGCCCCAGCATTTT	CASSSGQPNQPQHF
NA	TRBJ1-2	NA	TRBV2	TGTGCCAGCAGTGAAGGAGATACTGACACCTTC	CASSEGDTDTF
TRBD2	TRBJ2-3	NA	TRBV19	TGTGCCAGTAGTATGACTAGCCTTAGAGATACGCAGTATTTT	CASSMTSLRDTQYF
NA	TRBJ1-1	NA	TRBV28	TGTGCCAGCAGTTTATGGTCCAGGGTTTGGAGCACTGAAGCTTTCTTT	CASSLWSRVWSTEAFF
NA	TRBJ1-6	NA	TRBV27	TGTGCCAGCGGCACGACACGTTATAATTCACCCCTCCACTTT	CASGTTRYNSPLHF
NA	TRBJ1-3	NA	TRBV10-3	TGTGCCATCAGTGAGACCATACGTGCAGGGTCCTCTGGAAACACCATATATTTT	CAISETIRAGSSGNTIYF
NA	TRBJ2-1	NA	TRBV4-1	TGCGCCAGCAGCCAAGATCAGGGCCTAGCCTACAATGAGCAGTTCTTC	CASSQDQGLAYNEQFF
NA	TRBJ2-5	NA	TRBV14	TGTGCCAGCAGCCAAGCGTATTTCCTAGACCAAGAGACCCAGTACTTC	CASSQAYFLDQETQYF
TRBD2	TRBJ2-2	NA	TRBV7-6	TGTGCCAGCAGCTTAGATAGTAGCGGGGCGAACACCGGGGAGCTGTTTTTT	CASSLDSSGANTGELFF
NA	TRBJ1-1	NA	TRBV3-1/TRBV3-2	TGTGCCAGCAGCCAAGTCCGGGGCACTGAAGCTTTCTTT	CASSQVRGTEAFF
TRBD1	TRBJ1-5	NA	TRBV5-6	TGTGCCAGCAGCACCTCGACAGGGAATCAGCCCCAGCATTTT	CASSTSTGNQPQHF
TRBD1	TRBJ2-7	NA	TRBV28	TGTGCCAGCAGCCACCGGGACAGGGGGCCCCTCAGCGAGCAGTACTTC	CASSHRDRGPLSEQYF
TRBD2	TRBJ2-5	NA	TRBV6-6	TGTGCCAGCAGCCGTAGCGGGAGAGGGCAAGAGACCCAGTACTTC	CASSRSGRGQETQYF
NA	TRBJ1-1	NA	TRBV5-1	TGCGCCAGCAGCTTGGTGGGGGGTCACACTGAAGCTTTCTTT	CASSLVGGHTEAFF
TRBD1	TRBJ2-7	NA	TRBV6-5	TGTGCCAGCAGGGAGGACAGGCCGAGCTCCTACGAGCAGTACTTC	CASREDRPSSYEQYF
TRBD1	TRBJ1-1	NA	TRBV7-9	TGTGCCAGCTACAGGGGTAGTAACACTGAAGCTTTCTTT	CASYRGSNTEAFF
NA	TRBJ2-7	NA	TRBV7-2	TGTGCCAGCAGCTTAGCCGCCACTAACTCCTACGAGCAGTACTTC	CASSLAATNSYEQYF
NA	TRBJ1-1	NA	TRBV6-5	TGTGCCAGCAGAAAGGGGCTACAGGGCACTGAAGCTTTCTTT	CASRKGLQGTEAFF
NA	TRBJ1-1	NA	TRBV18	TGTGCCAGCGAGAAACAGAGGGATCATAACACTGAAGCTTTCTTT	CASEKQRDHNTEAFF
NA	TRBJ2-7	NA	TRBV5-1	TGCGCCAGCAGCTCGAGCCAGGGGAGCTACGAGCAGTACTTC	CASSSSQGSYEQYF
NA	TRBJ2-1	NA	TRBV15	TGTGCCACCAGCCCCTCTATCTTCGCCTACAATGAGCAGTTCTTC	CATSPSIFAYNEQFF
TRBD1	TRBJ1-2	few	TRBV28	TGTGCCAGCAGTCCCTGGACAGGTTTGGAAGGCTACACCTTC	CASSPWTGLEGYTF
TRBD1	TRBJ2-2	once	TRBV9	TGTGCCAGCAGGAAGGGGGCAACGGCCGGGGAGCTGTTTTTT	CASRKGATAGELFF
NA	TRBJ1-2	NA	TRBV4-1	TGCGCCAGCAGCCAAGATTATGGAGGGAATGGCTACACCTTC	CASSQDYGGNGYTF
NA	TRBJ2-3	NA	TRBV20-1	TGCAGTGCGCGACTAGCAGATACGCAGTATTTT	CSARLADTQYF
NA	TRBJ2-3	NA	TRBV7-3	TGTGCCAGCAGCGATTACCCCGAGCCTTTAGCAGATACGCAGTATTTT	CASSDYPEPLADTQYF
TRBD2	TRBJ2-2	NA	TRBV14	TGTGCCAGCGCCCGGGCTAGCGGGACGAACACCGGGGAGCTGTTTTTT	CASARASGTNTGELFF
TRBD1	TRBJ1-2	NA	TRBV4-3	TGCGCCAGCAGCCAGGATGGACAGGACTATGGCTACACCTTC	CASSQDGQDYGYTF
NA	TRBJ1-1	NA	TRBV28	TGTGCCAGCAGTTTAGTGGGGTCTCTAGCCGGGGGGACTGAAGCTTTCTTT	CASSLVGSLAGGTEAFF
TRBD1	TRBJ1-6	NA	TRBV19	TGTGCCAGTAGTATTAAGGGACAGGTGTACTCCTATAATTCACCCCTCCACTTT	CASSIKGQVYSYNSPLHF
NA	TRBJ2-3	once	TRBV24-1	TGTGCCACCAGTGACCGGGATACGCAGTATTTT	CATSDRDTQYF
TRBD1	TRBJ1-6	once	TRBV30	TGTGCCTGGAGGGGGACAGGGGGTTCACCCCTCCACTTT	CAWRGTGGSPLHF
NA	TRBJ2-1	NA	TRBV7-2	TGTGCCAGCAGCTTGCGCAGAACTAGCAGTGAGCAGTTCTTC	CASSLRRTSSEQFF
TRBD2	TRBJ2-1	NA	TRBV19	TGTGCCAGTTCATGGACTAGCGGGAATGAGCAGTTCTTC	CASSWTSGNEQFF
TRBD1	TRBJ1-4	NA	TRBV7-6	TGTGCCAGCAGCTTAGGGGACAGGGATAATGAAAAACTGTTTTTT	CASSLGDRDNEKLFF